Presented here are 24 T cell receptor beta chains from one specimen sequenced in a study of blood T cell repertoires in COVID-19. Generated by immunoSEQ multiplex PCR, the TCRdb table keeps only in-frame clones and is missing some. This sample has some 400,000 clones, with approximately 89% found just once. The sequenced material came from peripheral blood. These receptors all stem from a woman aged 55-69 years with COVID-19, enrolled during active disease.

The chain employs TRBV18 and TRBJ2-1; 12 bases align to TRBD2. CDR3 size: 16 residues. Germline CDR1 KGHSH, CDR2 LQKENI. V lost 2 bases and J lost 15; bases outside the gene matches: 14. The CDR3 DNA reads TGTGCCAGCTCACCATCCTCCTTACTAGCGGGGGGTGAAGGGTTCTTC. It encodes CASSPSSLLAGGEGFF.

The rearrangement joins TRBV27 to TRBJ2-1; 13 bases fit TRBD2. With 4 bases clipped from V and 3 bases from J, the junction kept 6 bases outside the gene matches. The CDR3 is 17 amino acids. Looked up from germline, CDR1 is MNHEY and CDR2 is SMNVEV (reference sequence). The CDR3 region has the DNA TGTGCCAGCAGTTCACCGGGACTAGCGGGGTTCTACAATGAGCAGTTCTTC. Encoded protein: CASSSPGLAGFYNEQFF.

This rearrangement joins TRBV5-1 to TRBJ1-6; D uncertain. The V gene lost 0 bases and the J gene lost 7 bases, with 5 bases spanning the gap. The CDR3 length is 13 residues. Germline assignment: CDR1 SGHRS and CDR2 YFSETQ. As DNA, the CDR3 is TGCGCCAGCAGCTTGGCCCAAAATTCACCCCTCCACTTT. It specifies CASSLAQNSPLHF.

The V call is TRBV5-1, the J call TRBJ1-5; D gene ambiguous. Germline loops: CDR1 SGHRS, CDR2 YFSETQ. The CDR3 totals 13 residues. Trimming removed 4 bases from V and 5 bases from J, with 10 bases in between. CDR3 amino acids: CASSPMVDQPQHF. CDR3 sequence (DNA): TGCGCCAGCAGCCCGATGGTAGATCAGCCCCAGCATTTT.

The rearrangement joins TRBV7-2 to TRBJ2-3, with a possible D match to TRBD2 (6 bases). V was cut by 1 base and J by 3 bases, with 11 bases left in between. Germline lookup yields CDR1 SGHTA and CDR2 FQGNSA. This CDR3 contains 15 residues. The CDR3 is CASSLGGVGTDTQYF. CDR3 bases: TGTGCCAGCAGCTTAGGCGGGGTGGGGACAGATACGCAGTATTTT.

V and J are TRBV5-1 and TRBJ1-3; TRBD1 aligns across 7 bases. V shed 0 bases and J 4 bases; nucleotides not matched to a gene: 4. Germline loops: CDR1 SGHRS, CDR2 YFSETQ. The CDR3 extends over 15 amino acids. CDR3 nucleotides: TGCGCCAGCAGCTTGGGAGGGGGCGCGGGAAACACCATATATTTT. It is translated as CASSLGGGAGNTIYF.

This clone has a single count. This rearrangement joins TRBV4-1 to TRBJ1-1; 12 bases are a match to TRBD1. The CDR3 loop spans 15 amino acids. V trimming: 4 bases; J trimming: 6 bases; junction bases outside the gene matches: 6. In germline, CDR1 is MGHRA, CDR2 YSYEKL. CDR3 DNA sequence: TGCGCCAGCAGCCCGGGACAGGGGGCAATTTCTGAAGCTTTCTTT. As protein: CASSPGQGAISEAFF.

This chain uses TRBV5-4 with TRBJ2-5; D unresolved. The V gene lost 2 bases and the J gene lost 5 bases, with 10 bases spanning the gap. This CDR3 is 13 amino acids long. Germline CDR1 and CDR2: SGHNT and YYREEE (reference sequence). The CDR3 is CASSFSGGETQYF. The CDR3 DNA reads TGTGCCAGCAGCTTCTCGGGTGGGGAGACCCAGTACTTC.

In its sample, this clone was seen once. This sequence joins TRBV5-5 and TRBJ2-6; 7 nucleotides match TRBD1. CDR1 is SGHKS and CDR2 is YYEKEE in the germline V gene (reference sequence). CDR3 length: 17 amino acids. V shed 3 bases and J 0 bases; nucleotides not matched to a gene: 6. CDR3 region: CASSWKGAVSGANVLTF. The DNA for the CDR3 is TGTGCCAGCAGCTGGAAGGGGGCGGTCTCTGGGGCCAACGTCCTGACTTTC.

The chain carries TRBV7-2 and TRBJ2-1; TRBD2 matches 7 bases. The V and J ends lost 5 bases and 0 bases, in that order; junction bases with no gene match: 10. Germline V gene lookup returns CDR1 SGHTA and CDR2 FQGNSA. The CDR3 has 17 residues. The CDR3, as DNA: TGTGCCAGCAGCCGTGCGACTAGCCGAAGCTCCTACAATGAGCAGTTCTTC. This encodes CASSRATSRSSYNEQFF. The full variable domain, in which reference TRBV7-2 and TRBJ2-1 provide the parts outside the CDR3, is GAGVSQSPSNKVTEKGKDVELRCDPISGHTALYWYRQSLGQGLEFLIYFQGNSAPDKSGLPSDRFSAERTGGSVSTLTIQRTQQEDSAVYLCASSRATSRSSYNEQFFGPGTRLTVL.

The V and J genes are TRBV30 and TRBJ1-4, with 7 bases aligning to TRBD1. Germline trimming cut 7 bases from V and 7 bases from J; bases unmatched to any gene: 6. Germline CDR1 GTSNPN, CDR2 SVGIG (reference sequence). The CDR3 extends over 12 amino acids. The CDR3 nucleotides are TGTGCCTCACGACAGGGTGGTGAAAAACTGTTTTTT. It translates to CASRQGGEKLFF.

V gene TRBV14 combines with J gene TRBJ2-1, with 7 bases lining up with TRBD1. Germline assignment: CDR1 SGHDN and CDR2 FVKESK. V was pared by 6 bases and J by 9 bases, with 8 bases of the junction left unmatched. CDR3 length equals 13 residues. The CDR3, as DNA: TGTGCCAGCAGTCCTACAGGGGTTGGTGAGCAGTTCTTC. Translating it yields CASSPTGVGEQFF. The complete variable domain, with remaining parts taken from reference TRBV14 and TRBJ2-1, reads EAGVTQFPSHSVIEKGQTVTLRCDPISGHDNLYWYRRVMGKEIKFLLHFVKESKQDESGMPNNRFLAERTGGTYSTLKVQPAELEDSGVYFCASSPTGVGEQFFGPGTRLTVL.

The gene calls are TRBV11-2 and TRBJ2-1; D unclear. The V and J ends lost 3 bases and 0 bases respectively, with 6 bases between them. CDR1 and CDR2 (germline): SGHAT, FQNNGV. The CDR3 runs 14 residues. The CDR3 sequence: CASSFSSSYNEQFF. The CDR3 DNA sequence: TGTGCCAGCAGCTTTTCGAGCTCCTACAATGAGCAGTTCTTC.

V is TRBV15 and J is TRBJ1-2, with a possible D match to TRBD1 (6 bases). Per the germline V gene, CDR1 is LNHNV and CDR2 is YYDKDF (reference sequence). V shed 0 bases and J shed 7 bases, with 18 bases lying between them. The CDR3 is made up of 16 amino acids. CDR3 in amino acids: CATSRDFSPGAGGYTF. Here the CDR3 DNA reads TGTGCCACCAGCAGAGATTTCTCTCCAGGGGCAGGTGGCTACACCTTC.

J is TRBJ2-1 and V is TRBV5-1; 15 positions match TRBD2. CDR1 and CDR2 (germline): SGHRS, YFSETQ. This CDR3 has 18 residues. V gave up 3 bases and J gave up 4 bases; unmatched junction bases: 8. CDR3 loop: CASSSGTSGGKLYNEQFF. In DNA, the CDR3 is TGCGCCAGCAGCTCCGGGACTAGCGGGGGGAAGTTGTACAATGAGCAGTTCTTC.

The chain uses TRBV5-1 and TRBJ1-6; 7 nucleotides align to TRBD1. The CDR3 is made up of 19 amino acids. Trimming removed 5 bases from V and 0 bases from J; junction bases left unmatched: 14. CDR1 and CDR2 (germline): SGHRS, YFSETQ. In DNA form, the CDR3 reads TGCGCCAGCAGGGGTTCCGGGACAGCCTTGAGCTCCTATAATTCACCCCTCCACTTT. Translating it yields CASRGSGTALSSYNSPLHF.

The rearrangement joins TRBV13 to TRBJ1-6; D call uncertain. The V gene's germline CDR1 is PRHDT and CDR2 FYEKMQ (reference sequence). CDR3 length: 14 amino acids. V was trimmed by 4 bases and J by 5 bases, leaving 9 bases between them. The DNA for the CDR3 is TGTGCCAGCAGCTCCGGGAACCATAATTCACCCCTCCACTTT. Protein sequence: CASSSGNHNSPLHF.

The CDR3 spells CASSPGTSGYTDTQYF. The CDR3 coding sequence is TGTGCCAGCAGCCCTGGGACTAGCGGTTACACAGATACGCAGTATTTT. The chain carries TRBV7-3 and TRBJ2-3; TRBD2 aligns across 11 bases. This CDR3 spans 16 amino acids. V lost 5 bases and J lost 2; bases outside the gene matches: 6. Germline CDR1 reads SGHTA; CDR2 reads FQGTGA.

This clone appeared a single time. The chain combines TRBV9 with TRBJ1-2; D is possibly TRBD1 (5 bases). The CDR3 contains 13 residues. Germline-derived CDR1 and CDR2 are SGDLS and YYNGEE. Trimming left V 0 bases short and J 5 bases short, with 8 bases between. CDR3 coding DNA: TGTGCCAGCAGCGTAGCGTCAGGGTATGGCTACACCTTC. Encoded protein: CASSVASGYGYTF.

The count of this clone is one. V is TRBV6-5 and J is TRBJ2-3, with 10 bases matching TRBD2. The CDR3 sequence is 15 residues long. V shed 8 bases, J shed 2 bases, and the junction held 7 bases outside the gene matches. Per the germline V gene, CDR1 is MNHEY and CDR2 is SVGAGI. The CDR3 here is CASVPSGGFTDTQYF. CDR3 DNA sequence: TGTGCCAGCGTACCTAGCGGGGGCTTCACAGATACGCAGTATTTT.

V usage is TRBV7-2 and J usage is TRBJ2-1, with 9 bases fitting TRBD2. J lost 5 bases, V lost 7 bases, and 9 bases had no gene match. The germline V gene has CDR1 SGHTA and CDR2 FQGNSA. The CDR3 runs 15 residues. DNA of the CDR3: TGTGCCAGCACCCCCCCGGGACTAGCCCACAATGAGCAGTTCTTC. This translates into CASTPPGLAHNEQFF.

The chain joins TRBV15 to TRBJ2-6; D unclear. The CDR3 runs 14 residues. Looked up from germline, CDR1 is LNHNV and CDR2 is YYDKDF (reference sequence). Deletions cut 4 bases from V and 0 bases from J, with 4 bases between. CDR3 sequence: CATSTFSGANVLTF. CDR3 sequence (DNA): TGTGCCACCAGCACATTCTCTGGGGCCAACGTCCTGACTTTC. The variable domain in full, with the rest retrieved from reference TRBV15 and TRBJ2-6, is DAMVIQNPRYQVTQFGKPVTLSCSQTLNHNVMYWYQQKSSQAPKLLFHYYDKDFNNEADTPDNFQSRRPNTSFCFLDIRSPGLGDTAMYLCATSTFSGANVLTFGAGSRLTVL.

DNA of the CDR3: TGTGCCAGCAGTTTATCGGGGGGCACAGATACGCAGTATTTT. This sequence encodes CASSLSGGTDTQYF. This rearrangement joins TRBV28 to TRBJ2-3; the D gene is possibly TRBD2 (6 bases). CDR3 length equals 14 residues. V was pared by 1 base and J by 1 base, with 6 bases between. Per the germline V gene, CDR1 is MDHEN and CDR2 is SYDVKM.

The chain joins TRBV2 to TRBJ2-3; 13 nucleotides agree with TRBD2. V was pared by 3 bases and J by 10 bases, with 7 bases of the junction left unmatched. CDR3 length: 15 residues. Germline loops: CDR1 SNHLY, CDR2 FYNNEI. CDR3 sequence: CASSEGTSGVSPQYF. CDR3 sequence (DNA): TGTGCCAGCAGTGAGGGGACTAGCGGGGTCAGCCCGCAGTATTTT.